This TCR beta chain was sequenced for a study of T cells after yellow fever vaccination. Conversion of TCR transcripts into cDNA relied on 5'RACE template switching, which added a universal primer site and UMIs. TCRdb recomputed calls from the 5' RACE reads with MiXCR, one row per CDR3 protein. The sample has over 150,000 distinct CDR3 sequences; 5.5% to 7.5% are singletons. This clonotype was sampled from a man aged 18 to 30 who received the YFV17D yellow fever vaccine. Sequenced here: CD4+ T cells sorted from PBMCs, sampled on the day of the first yellow fever vaccination.

CDR3 sequence reads: CASSTSGANEQFF. The CDR3 DNA reads as TGCGCCTCGTCGACTAGCGGGGCTAATGAGCAGTTCTTC. The chain couples TRBV5-1 to TRBJ2-1, with 11 bases lining up with TRBD2. Trimming at V came to 10 bases and at J to 7 bases, leaving 7 bases not matched to a gene. CDR3 size: 13 residues. Germline V gives CDR1 SGHRS, CDR2 YFSETQ.